The 16 T cell receptor beta chains below all came from one sample that was sequenced in a study of blood T cell repertoires in COVID-19. Profiling relied on immunoSEQ multiplex PCR, and the TCRdb table lists in-frame clones only, not all of them. The sample includes around 84,000 clones, roughly 80% of them seen just once. The sequencing input was peripheral blood. These receptors originate from a woman aged 40 to 49 with active or convalescent COVID-19.

The chain joins TRBV23-1 to TRBJ2-6; 9 bases match TRBD2. TRBV23-1 carries the ORF label, with uncertain function. V was clipped by 7 bases and J by 4 bases; unmatched bases: 11. This CDR3 comprises 17 residues. CDR3 DNA: TGCGCCAGCACCGTCAGCGGGGGGTCGATCGGGGCCAACGTCCTGACTTTC. Protein product: CASTVSGGSIGANVLTF.

The chain carries TRBV9 and TRBJ2-5, with a possible D match to TRBD2 (6 bases). CDR1 is SGDLS and CDR2 is YYNGEE in the germline V gene. The CDR3 consists of 17 residues. V lost 4 bases, J lost 1 base, and 20 bases lay in between. The CDR3 DNA reads TGTGCCAGCAGCCCCGGGAGATTGGGAGGTACCCAAGAGACCCAGTACTTC. The encoded protein is CASSPGRLGGTQETQYF.

The chain uses TRBV5-5 and TRBJ2-7; D is undetermined. Trimming pared 0 bases from V and 0 bases from J, leaving 4 bases between. Per germline, CDR1 SGHKS and CDR2 YYEKEE (reference sequence). The CDR3 totals 13 residues. This CDR3 is CASSLGSSYEQYF. The CDR3 DNA is TGTGCCAGCAGCTTGGGGAGCTCCTACGAGCAGTACTTC.

The V gene is TRBV27, the J gene TRBJ1-1, with D perhaps TRBD1 (5 bases). Germline V gene sequence: CDR1 MNHEY, CDR2 SMNVEV (reference sequence). The CDR3 loop spans 15 amino acids. V lost 5 bases and J 0 bases, leaving 13 bases between the germline ends. The CDR3 loop reads CASSPRQSLNTEAFF. CDR3 coding DNA: TGTGCCAGCAGTCCCCGACAGAGCTTGAACACTGAAGCTTTCTTT.

In its sample, this clone was seen a few times. The chain joins TRBV6-5 to TRBJ2-3; 12 bases are a match to TRBD2. The CDR3 has 14 residues. V was clipped by 6 bases and J by 6 bases; unmatched bases: 4. Per germline, CDR1 MNHEY and CDR2 SVGAGI. The CDR3 sequence is CASRGLAGTDTQYF. CDR3 bases: TGTGCCAGCAGAGGACTAGCGGGAACCGATACGCAGTATTTT.

The rearrangement links TRBV27 to TRBJ2-5, with TRBD1 matching 8 bases. The germline CDR1 and CDR2 sequences are MNHEY and SMNVEV (reference sequence). The CDR3 contains 14 residues. Trimming removed 4 bases from V and 4 bases from J; junction bases left unmatched: 5. The CDR3 DNA sequence: TGTGCCAGCAGTTCGATAGACAGGGGAGAGACCCAGTACTTC. Its translation is CASSSIDRGETQYF.

This chain connects TRBV18 to TRBJ2-7; TRBD1 is a possible D gene (5 bases). Between the trimmed V and J ends, which lost 3 bases and 2 bases, there was a span of 11 bases. Germline lookup yields CDR1 KGHSH and CDR2 LQKENI. The CDR3 totals 14 residues. The CDR3, as DNA: TGTGCCAGCTCACCCAGGGAAGGGGCCTACGAGCAGTACTTC. It is translated as CASSPREGAYEQYF.

This CDR3 reads CAWSIYGGETQYF. The CDR3 region has the DNA TGTGCCTGGAGTATATACGGAGGAGAGACCCAGTACTTC. This chain joins TRBV30 and TRBJ2-5, with TRBD2 as a possible D gene (5 bases). Per the germline V gene, CDR1 is GTSNPN and CDR2 is SVGIG (reference sequence). V lost 2 bases and J 4 bases, leaving 11 bases between the germline ends. The CDR3 has 13 amino acids.

V usage is TRBV7-9 and J usage is TRBJ2-5; 8 nucleotides agree with TRBD1. Germline V gene data show CDR1 as SEHNR and CDR2 as FQNEAQ (reference sequence). V lost 2 bases and J lost 5; bases outside the gene matches: 4. The CDR3 consists of 14 residues. This chain's CDR3 is CASSLWTGIETQYF. CDR3 DNA sequence: TGTGCCAGCAGCTTATGGACAGGGATCGAGACCCAGTACTTC.

The CDR3 here is CATSRVDIQGKSSYEQYF. In DNA form, the CDR3 reads TGTGCCACCAGCAGAGTTGATATACAGGGCAAGAGCTCCTACGAGCAGTACTTC. The chain has TRBV15 and TRBJ2-7, with TRBD1 as a possible D gene (6 bases). V gave up 1 base and J gave up 0 bases, with 19 bases separating them. The CDR3 runs to 18 residues. Looked up from germline, CDR1 is LNHNV and CDR2 is YYDKDF (reference sequence).

V and J are TRBV3-1 (or the pseudogene TRBV3-2) and TRBJ2-2; 8 bases are shared with TRBD2. With V trimmed by 0 bases and J by 5 bases, 8 bases remained unmatched. The V gene's germline CDR1 is LGHDT and CDR2 YNNKEL (reference sequence). The CDR3 sequence is 17 residues long. The CDR3 here is CASSQDLPGRGTGELFF. As DNA, the CDR3 is TGTGCCAGCAGCCAAGATCTTCCCGGGAGGGGGACCGGGGAGCTGTTTTTT.

This clone was detected once. The genes are TRBV29-1 and TRBJ1-2; 10 nucleotides line up with TRBD1. The germline gives CDR1 SQVTM, CDR2 ANQGSEA. V lost 4 bases and J lost 3; bases outside the gene matches: 5. CDR3 length: 14 residues. In DNA, the CDR3 is TGCAGCGTTGGACAGGGGGCGTCGGACTATGGCTACACCTTC. It is translated as CSVGQGASDYGYTF.

This clone was picked up one time. This sequence joins TRBV10-3 and TRBJ1-2; TRBD1 agrees at 9 bases. The CDR3 is 15 residues long. V shed 6 bases, J shed 6 bases, and the junction held 11 bases outside the gene matches. CDR1 is ENHRY and CDR2 is SYGVKD in the germline V gene. This CDR3 is CAISQEGQGLNGYTF. CDR3 DNA: TGTGCCATCAGCCAAGAGGGACAGGGCCTCAATGGCTACACCTTC.

CDR3 nucleotides: TGTGCCAGCAGCAAAGGAACAGGGGGCGCTCCCCCATTC. As protein: CASSKGTGGAPPF. The J gene is TRBJ2-7, the V gene TRBV21-1; TRBD1, the table's D call, lacks a check against the DNA. TRBV21-1 is listed as a pseudogene. The length of the CDR3 is 13 residues.

V gene TRBV11-2 combines with J gene TRBJ2-5, with D maybe TRBD2 (6 bases). From germline, CDR1 is SGHAT and CDR2 FQNNGV. The CDR3 is made up of 14 amino acids. V was shortened by 5 bases and J by 4 bases, with 14 bases between the two germline ends. The CDR3 bases are TGTGCCAGCAGCGCGGGGCATGGGGGAGAGACCCAGTACTTC. Translation: CASSAGHGGETQYF.

The rearrangement uses TRBV4-3 and TRBJ2-1, with TRBD2 matching over 11 bases. This CDR3 contains 17 residues. Germline CDR1 and CDR2: LGHNA and YSLEER. V lost 0 bases to trimming and J lost 4 bases; unmatched junction nucleotides: 5. The CDR3 DNA is TGCGCCAGCAGCCAAGATCTAGCGGGGGGAGGGTACAATGAGCAGTTCTTC. Its translation is CASSQDLAGGGYNEQFF.